These T cell receptor beta chains were read from a single sample in a study of cytomegalovirus exposure and HLA in healthy donors. Profiled with immunoSEQ multiplex PCR; TCRdb holds only in-frame clones, not every one. This table has some 150,000 clones, approximately 75% appearing once. Sample: PBMCs. The receptors originated from a male donor in good health and CMV-seronegative. The CDR3 runs from the conserved cysteine through the conserved F or W. D genes are given only for firm matches. Not every row has a clone size; where given, it reads once, few, many or a size class.

TRBV9	.	TRBJ1-2	.	CASSPAGGTNYGYTF	TGTGCCAGCAGCCCAGCGGGGGGAACTAACTATGGCTACACCTTC
TRBV13	few	TRBJ1-2	.	CASSLEGGAHGYTF	TGTGCCAGCAGCTTAGAGGGGGGGGCACATGGCTACACCTTC
TRBV10-3	.	TRBJ1-2	TRBD1	CAISESNTGEAYGYTF	TGTGCCATCAGTGAGTCGAATACAGGGGAGGCCTATGGCTACACCTTC
TRBV7-3	.	TRBJ1-1	.	CASSPPSTEAFF	TGTGCCAGCAGCCCCCCGTCCACTGAAGCTTTCTTT
TRBV11-3	once	TRBJ1-1	.	CASSSSWGRGTEAFF	TGTGCCAGCAGCTCGTCATGGGGGCGAGGCACTGAAGCTTTCTTT
TRBV7-8	.	TRBJ2-2	.	CASSLGGGVETGELFF	TGTGCCAGCAGCTTAGGTGGAGGGGTGGAGACCGGGGAGCTGTTTTTT
TRBV25-1	.	TRBJ1-4	TRBD1	CASSTPDRGPEKLFF	TGTGCCAGCAGTACCCCGGACAGGGGGCCTGAAAAACTGTTTTTT
TRBV7-9	once	TRBJ2-1	TRBD2	CASRNPKQAGGDYNEQFF	TGTGCCAGCAGAAACCCGAAACAAGCGGGGGGTGACTACAATGAGCAGTTCTTC
TRBV27	.	TRBJ1-2	.	CASSPASDLWDGYTF	TGTGCCAGCAGTCCTGCCAGCGACTTGTGGGATGGCTACACCTTC
TRBV7-9	.	TRBJ1-1	.	CASSSISGYTEAFF	TGTGCCAGCAGCTCCATATCAGGTTACACTGAAGCTTTCTTT
TRBV30	.	TRBJ2-7	.	CAWSMGLKSYEQYF	TGTGCCTGGAGCATGGGACTGAAATCCTACGAGCAGTACTTC
TRBV5-6	.	TRBJ2-5	.	CASSLGSQETQYF	TGTGCCAGCAGCTTGGGTAGTCAAGAGACCCAGTACTTC
TRBV18	.	TRBJ2-5	TRBD1	CASSPGQARETQYF	TGTGCCAGCTCACCGGGACAGGCTAGGGAGACCCAGTACTTC
TRBV6-5	.	TRBJ2-7	.	CASSYTYRRTYEQYF	TGTGCCAGCAGTTACACGTACAGGAGAACCTACGAGCAGTACTTC
TRBV5-4	.	TRBJ1-6	TRBD1	CASSRQGDGHSPLHF	TGTGCCAGCAGTCGACAGGGAGATGGTCATTCACCCCTCCACTTT
TRBV18	.	TRBJ1-2	TRBD1	CASSPGTGGDYGYTF	TGTGCCAGCTCGCCCGGTACAGGGGGCGACTATGGCTACACCTTC
TRBV2	.	TRBJ2-7	.	CASSTGGGLYEQYF	TGTGCCAGCAGCACCGGAGGGGGCCTCTACGAGCAGTACTTC
TRBV5-3	.	TRBJ1-4	TRBD1	CARSLEGTGAPGNEKLFF	TGTGCCAGAAGCTTGGAAGGGACAGGGGCGCCCGGGAATGAAAAACTGTTTTTT
TRBV25-1	few	TRBJ1-1	.	CASSERGLMNTEAFF	TGTGCCAGCAGTGAGCGGGGACTGATGAACACTGAAGCTTTCTTT
TRBV5-6	.	TRBJ2-7	.	CASSLGSSYEQYF	TGTGCCAGCAGCTTAGGGAGCTCCTACGAGCAGTACTTC
TRBV20-1	.	TRBJ1-1	.	CSARREEAFF	TGCAGTGCTAGAAGAGAGGAAGCTTTCTTT
TRBV30	.	TRBJ1-1	.	CACTVSLTEAFF	TGTGCCTGTACCGTTAGTCTCACTGAAGCTTTCTTT
TRBV7-2	.	TRBJ2-5	.	CASSPAGETQYF	TGTGCCAGCAGCCCAGCGGGAGAGACCCAGTACTTC
TRBV7-9	.	TRBJ2-1	.	CASSKTSRGRSNEQFF	TGTGCCAGCAGCAAGACTAGCAGGGGACGAAGCAATGAGCAGTTCTTC
TRBV30	.	TRBJ1-5	TRBD1	CAWNTGGNQPQHF	TGTGCCTGGAATACAGGGGGCAATCAGCCCCAGCATTTT
TRBV30	.	TRBJ2-1	.	CAWSARTAAYNEQFF	TGTGCCTGGAGCGCTAGGACAGCTGCGTACAATGAGCAGTTCTTC
TRBV30	once	TRBJ2-3	TRBD2	CAWSEGLAETDTQYF	TGTGCCTGGAGCGAGGGACTAGCGGAAACAGATACGCAGTATTTT
TRBV5-6	few	TRBJ2-1	TRBD2	CAVTGLAGHEQFF	TGTGCCGTCACGGGACTAGCGGGGCATGAGCAGTTCTTC